The 25 T cell receptor beta chains presented below share a single source sample, sequenced in a study of blood T cell repertoires in COVID-19. Here immunoSEQ multiplex PCR was the method, and the copy in TCRdb shows in-frame clones only, minus some. Of approximately 350,000 clones in the sample, 87% were seen once. The sample comprised peripheral blood. The source is a woman aged 45-65 years with COVID-19, enrolled during active disease.

The chain employs TRBV2 and TRBJ1-5, with D perhaps TRBD1 (6 bases). The length of the CDR3 is 16 residues. Germline V CDR1 and CDR2: SNHLY, FYNNEI. The V end was cut by 6 bases, the J end by 5 bases, with 20 bases between. The CDR3 loop reads CASRATGGGADQPQHF. The CDR3 DNA follows: TGTGCCAGCAGGGCGACAGGTGGGGGGGCGGATCAGCCCCAGCATTTT. Full variable domain (remainder filled in from reference TRBV2 and TRBJ1-5): EPEVTQTPSHQVTQMGQEVILRCVPISNHLYFYWYRQILGQKVEFLVSFYNNEISEKSEIFDDQFSVERPDGSNFTLKIRSTKLEDSAMYFCASRATGGGADQPQHFGDGTRLSIL.

A few counts support this clone. This chain connects TRBV10-1 to TRBJ1-3, with D hard to call. V shed 3 bases and J shed 0 bases, with 6 bases lying between them. Germline CDR1 WNHNN, CDR2 SYGVQD (reference sequence). The CDR3 runs to 14 residues. The CDR3 region is CASSEQSSGNTIYF. CDR3 bases: TGCGCCAGCAGTGAACAGAGCTCTGGAAACACCATATATTTT.

The V call is TRBV12-1, the J call TRBJ2-1; TRBD2, as called in the table, went unchecked against the DNA. TRBV12-1 is assigned pseudogene status. The CDR3 spans 20 residues. In DNA form, the CDR3 reads TGTGCCAGCAGCTTTATCTTGGGACTAGCGGGACTGAGCTCCTACAATGAGCAGTTCTTC. This gives the protein CASSFILGLAGLSSYNEQFF.

The V gene is TRBV24-1, the J gene TRBJ1-5; 7 bases are shared with TRBD1. V trimming: 9 bases; J trimming: 0 bases; junction bases outside the gene matches: 4. This CDR3 is 14 amino acids long. Germline V gene lookup returns CDR1 KGHDR and CDR2 SFDVKD. CDR3 sequence (DNA): TGTGCCACCGGGACAGATTATAGCAATCAGCCCCAGCATTTT. Amino acids: CATGTDYSNQPQHF.

The chain has TRBV4-1 and TRBJ1-1, with D perhaps TRBD1 (5 bases). CDR3 size: 14 residues. Looked up from germline, CDR1 is MGHRA and CDR2 is YSYEKL. The V end was cut by 7 bases, the J end by 1 base, with 13 bases between. The DNA for the CDR3 is TGCGCCAGCAACCCGGGGGGGAGGAACACTGAAGCTTTCTTT. Protein: CASNPGGRNTEAFF.

This clone was picked up many times. The CDR3: CASSYQGNTEAFF. The CDR3 DNA reads TGTGCCAGCAGCTACCAGGGGAACACTGAAGCTTTCTTT. The J gene is TRBJ1-1, the V gene TRBV5-4, with D perhaps matching TRBD1 (5 bases). Between the trimmed V and J ends, which lost 3 bases and 1 base, there was a span of 7 bases. Per the germline V gene, CDR1 is SGHNT and CDR2 is YYREEE (reference sequence). The CDR3 has 13 amino acids. Full variable domain (outside the CDR3, taken from reference TRBV5-4 and TRBJ1-1): ETGVTQSPTHLIKTRGQQVTLRCSSQSGHNTVSWYQQALGQGPQFIFQYYREEENGRGNFPPRFSGLQFPNYSSELNVNALELDDSALYLCASSYQGNTEAFFGQGTRLTVV.

The rearrangement links TRBV29-1 to TRBJ2-7; TRBD2 agrees at 8 bases. Germline trimming cut 5 bases from V and 5 bases from J; bases unmatched to any gene: 8. The germline gives CDR1 SQVTM, CDR2 ANQGSEA. The CDR3 loop spans 13 amino acids. CDR3 DNA: TGCAGCGTTTCCGGGGGGGGTTGGGACGAGCAGTACTTC. Its translation: CSVSGGGWDEQYF.

The genes are TRBV2 and TRBJ2-7; a possible D gene is TRBD1 (5 bases). This CDR3 spans 11 amino acids. The germline CDR1 and CDR2 sequences are SNHLY and FYNNEI. The V and J ends lost 6 bases and 6 bases respectively, with 9 bases between them. The chain's CDR3 is CASRRRAEQYF. The CDR3 DNA reads as TGTGCCAGCAGACGCAGGGCCGAGCAGTACTTC. Full variable domain (outside the CDR3, taken from reference TRBV2 and TRBJ2-7): EPEVTQTPSHQVTQMGQEVILRCVPISNHLYFYWYRQILGQKVEFLVSFYNNEISEKSEIFDDQFSVERPDGSNFTLKIRSTKLEDSAMYFCASRRRAEQYFGPGTRLTVT.

This clone was observed a single time. The V call is TRBV12-5, the J call TRBJ1-4; D is perhaps TRBD1 (5 bases). Trimming left V 1 base short and J 3 bases short, with 6 bases between. CDR3 length: 14 residues. CDR1 LGHNT and CDR2 FRNRAP come from the germline V gene. CDR3: CASGLGGANEKLFF. The CDR3 nucleotides read TGTGCTAGTGGTTTGGGGGGGGCTAATGAAAAACTGTTTTTT.

This rearrangement joins TRBV18 to TRBJ1-1; 9 bases map to TRBD1. The trim removed 3 bases at V and 1 base at J, leaving 3 bases unmatched. CDR1 and CDR2 from the germline V gene are KGHSH and LQKENI. The CDR3 length is 15 residues. CDR3 residues: CASSPWTGENTEAFF. CDR3 in DNA: TGTGCCAGCTCACCGTGGACAGGGGAGAACACTGAAGCTTTCTTT.

The chain recombines TRBV19 with TRBJ2-2; TRBD1 aligns across 8 bases. The CDR3 spans 16 residues. Germline V gene sequence: CDR1 LNHDA, CDR2 SQIVND (reference sequence). J was trimmed by 7 bases and V by 7 bases; bases with no gene match: 14. This CDR3 is CASNTGRTGLVGELFF. The CDR3 DNA reads as TGTGCCAGTAATACGGGCCGGACAGGGTTGGTCGGGGAGCTGTTTTTT.

The chain has TRBV28 and TRBJ1-2; weak D call: TRBD1 (6 bases). Per germline, CDR1 MDHEN and CDR2 SYDVKM. With 5 bases removed from V and 4 bases from J, the gap between germline ends came to 8 bases. The CDR3 extends over 12 amino acids. CDR3 nucleotide sequence: TGTGCCAGCAGTGGACAGTCCTATGGCTACACCTTC. Amino acid sequence: CASSGQSYGYTF.

This clone has ten or more counts. The chain links TRBV10-1 to TRBJ2-6; D uncertain. CDR1 is WNHNN, CDR2 SYGVQD, per germline (reference sequence). CDR3 size: 17 residues. The ends were cut back, 4 bases at V and 0 bases at J, with 13 bases in the middle. CDR3 sequence: CASSANGLFSGANVLTF. The DNA of the CDR3 is TGCGCCAGCAGTGCGAACGGTCTCTTCTCTGGGGCCAACGTCCTGACTTTC.

The chain uses TRBV18 and TRBJ1-6; 7 positions match TRBD1. Unmatched junction bases numbered 7, after V lost 0 bases and J lost 14 bases. This CDR3 is 14 amino acids long. Germline lookup yields CDR1 KGHSH and CDR2 LQKENI. CDR3 in amino acids: CASSPPGTDFTLHF. In DNA, the CDR3 is TGTGCCAGCTCACCACCGGGGACAGACTTCACCCTCCACTTT.

V usage is TRBV18 and J usage is TRBJ2-7, with 7 bases lining up with TRBD2. This CDR3 has 14 amino acids. Unmatched junction bases numbered 3, after V lost 4 bases and J lost 0 bases. From germline, CDR1 is KGHSH and CDR2 LQKENI. Here the CDR3 reads CASSLTSDSYEQYF. In DNA form, the CDR3 reads TGTGCCAGCTCACTAACTAGCGACTCCTACGAGCAGTACTTC.

V is TRBV7-9 and J is TRBJ1-6; 8 positions agree with TRBD1. The V and J ends lost 5 bases and 7 bases, in that order; junction bases with no gene match: 7. Germline V CDR1 and CDR2: SEHNR, FQNEAQ (reference sequence). The CDR3 sequence is 15 residues long. CDR3 in amino acids: CASSHRGQGNSPLHF. The CDR3 region has the DNA TGTGCCAGCAGCCATCGCGGACAGGGAAATTCACCCCTCCACTTT.

In regard to this clone: The same CDR3 can be traced to other DNA sequences in this sample. The V gene is TRBV7-8, the J gene TRBJ1-1, with 8 bases aligning to TRBD1. The V gene end was trimmed by 3 bases and the J gene end by 4 bases; junction bases not matched to a gene: 1. The CDR3 runs 13 residues. Germline-derived CDR1 and CDR2 are SGHVS and FQNEAQ. CDR3 sequence reads: CASSLTGATEAFF. As DNA, the CDR3 is TGTGCCAGCAGCTTGACAGGGGCCACTGAAGCTTTCTTT.

This clone was detected a few times. The gene calls are TRBV5-1 and TRBJ2-7; TRBD1 matches 9 bases. J lost 2 bases, V lost 5 bases, and 8 bases had no gene match. Germline V gene data show CDR1 as SGHRS and CDR2 as YFSETQ. This CDR3 contains 15 residues. CDR3 bases: TGCGCCAGCAGTTCCACAGGGGGCTTCGCCTACGAGCAGTACTTC. It specifies CASSSTGGFAYEQYF.

The chain links TRBV4-2 to TRBJ1-1; tentatively, D is TRBD1 (6 bases). The CDR3 is made up of 15 amino acids. V lost 0 bases and J lost 5, with 13 bases in between. The germline V gene has CDR1 LGHNA and CDR2 YNFKEQ. The CDR3 protein is CASSQDPPGETEAFF. CDR3 in DNA: TGTGCCAGCAGCCAAGACCCGCCAGGGGAAACTGAAGCTTTCTTT.

J is TRBJ2-7 and V is TRBV9, with D possibly matching TRBD2 (6 bases). The CDR3 loop spans 14 amino acids. V was trimmed by 0 bases and J by 5 bases, leaving 12 bases between them. Germline V CDR1 and CDR2: SGDLS, YYNGEE. The CDR3 bases are TGTGCCAGCAGCGTAGTCCCGGCTAGCGACGAGCAGTACTTC. Amino acids: CASSVVPASDEQYF.

V usage is TRBV13 and J usage is TRBJ2-3; TRBD2 matches at 10 bases. Germline V CDR1 and CDR2: PRHDT, FYEKMQ (reference sequence). Unmatched junction bases numbered 1, after V lost 1 base and J lost 12 bases. The CDR3 has 12 residues. CDR3 DNA: TGTGCCAGCAGCTTAGAGCGGGAGGGCCAGTATTTT. This sequence encodes CASSLEREGQYF. Filled out from reference TRBV13 and TRBJ2-3, the complete variable domain reads AAGVIQSPRHLIKEKRETATLKCYPIPRHDTVYWYQQGPGQDPQFLISFYEKMQSDKGSIPDRFSAQQFSDYHSELNMSSLELGDSALYFCASSLEREGQYFGPGTRLTVL.

The chain recombines TRBV2 with TRBJ2-3; D gene unclear. The CDR3 is made up of 12 amino acids. Germline CDR1 reads SNHLY; CDR2 reads FYNNEI. The ends were cut back, 8 bases at V and 3 bases at J, with 9 bases in the middle. The CDR3 nucleotides read TGTGCCAGCCGGTTCCAAACAGATACGCAGTATTTT. Residues: CASRFQTDTQYF.

J is TRBJ2-3 and V is TRBV4-1, with no clear D. The CDR3 has 14 residues. V shed 0 bases and J shed 4 bases, with 8 bases lying between them. Germline V gene sequence: CDR1 MGHRA, CDR2 YSYEKL. CDR3 bases: TGCGCCAGCAGCCAAGATTTCTTCCCAGATACGCAGTATTTT. Translating gives CASSQDFFPDTQYF.

The J gene is TRBJ2-1, the V gene TRBV5-1, with 10 positions matching TRBD2. Per the germline V gene, CDR1 is SGHRS and CDR2 is YFSETQ. V shed 2 bases, J shed 7 bases, and the junction held 3 bases outside the gene matches. CDR3 length: 14 residues. CDR3: CASSFSGRRNEQFF. DNA of the CDR3: TGCGCCAGCAGCTTTAGCGGGAGGAGGAATGAGCAGTTCTTC.

The chain combines TRBV6-2 or TRBV6-3 with TRBJ1-6, with 10 bases identical to TRBD1. The CDR3 runs 15 residues. J was trimmed by 5 bases and V by 4 bases; bases with no gene match: 2. Germline-derived CDR1 and CDR2 are MNHEY and SVGEGT. CDR3 loop: CASSSGTGDNSPLHF. CDR3 bases: TGTGCCAGCAGTTCCGGGACAGGGGATAATTCACCCCTCCACTTT.